Described below is a single TCR beta chain sequence and its context. No antigen is known for it. This entry comes from a study of regulatory T cells in long-lasting Graves disease. Regarding time point: persistent/refractory GD, antithyroid drugs over 5 years with positive TRAb. There was RNA extracted from PBMCs, and the TCR library was made from it. Patient provenance is recorded as an endocrinology department in Xi'an, China. Study results and limitations: Public clonotype sharing was higher in persistent than newly diagnosed patients. Analyses excluded thyroid tissue, covering peripheral blood alone.

This CDR3 region has 14 residues. V was shortened by 6 bases and J by 7 bases, with 18 bases between the two germline ends. The V gene's germline CDR1 is LNHDA and CDR2 SQIVND (reference sequence). Arm-PCR with iRepertoire HTBI primers amplified the CDR3 regions for these TCR beta libraries. TCRdb re-called the multiplex PCR reads with MiXCR, one entry per CDR3 protein. The profile shows about 660,000 distinct CDR3 sequences, approximately 29% of them singletons. The J gene is TRBJ1-2, the V gene TRBV19; tentative D call: TRBD1 (5 bases). This material consisted of peripheral blood mononuclear cells (PBMCs), taken when the disease was refractory, from a patient treated with antithyroid drugs. The sequence was obtained from a female donor with Graves disease. The DNA for the CDR3 is TGTGCCAGTAGGGTACGGGGCAGCCGTCTTGGCTACACCTTC. This gives the protein CASRVRGSRLGYTF.